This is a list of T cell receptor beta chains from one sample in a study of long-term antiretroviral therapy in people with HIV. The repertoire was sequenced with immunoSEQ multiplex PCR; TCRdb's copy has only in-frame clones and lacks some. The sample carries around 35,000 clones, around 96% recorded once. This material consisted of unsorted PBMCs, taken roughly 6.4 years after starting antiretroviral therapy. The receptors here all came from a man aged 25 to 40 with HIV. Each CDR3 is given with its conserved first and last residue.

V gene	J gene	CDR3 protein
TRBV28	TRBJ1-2	CASNPPAGGNGNYGYTF
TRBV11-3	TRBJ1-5	CASSLGNNTGGQPQHF
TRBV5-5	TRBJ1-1	CASSLGPFNTEAFF
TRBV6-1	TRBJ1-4	CASRTGGAGNEKLFF
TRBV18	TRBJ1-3	CASSPNSGNTIYF
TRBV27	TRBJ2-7	CASRPLILAGDEQYF
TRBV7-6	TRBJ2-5	CASSLRDYLETQYF
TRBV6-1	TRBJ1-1	CASSVSDRGSAKAFF
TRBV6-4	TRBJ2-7	CASRPRGPPYEQYF
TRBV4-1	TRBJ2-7	CASSQEDLPGYEQYF
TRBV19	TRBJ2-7	CASGSYSDHEQYF
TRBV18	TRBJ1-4	CASSPSGTGSVKLFF
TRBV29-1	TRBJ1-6	CSVRGQGNSPLHF
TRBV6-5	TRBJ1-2	CASSFWGGGYTF
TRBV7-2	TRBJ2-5	CASSAQSPSGPKGNQYF
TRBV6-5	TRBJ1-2	CASSFTPQRGYTF
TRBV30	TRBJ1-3	CAWSTRGSGNTIYF
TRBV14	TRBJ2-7	CASSPHGSEQYF
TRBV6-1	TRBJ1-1	CASSEARIWGEAFF
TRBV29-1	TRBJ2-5	CSESDGGGTQYF
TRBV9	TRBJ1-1	CASGGGGLENTEAFF
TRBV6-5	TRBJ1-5	CASSFRGGLGNQPQHF
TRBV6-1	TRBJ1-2	CASRRGGSQNYGYTF
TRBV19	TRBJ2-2	CASSNAGAHGELFF
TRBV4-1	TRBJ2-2	CASSQVPISLTGELFF
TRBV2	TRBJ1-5	CASSELQGAKQNNQPQHF
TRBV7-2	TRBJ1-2	CASSGNENGYTF
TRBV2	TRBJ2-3	CASSDEGDTQYF
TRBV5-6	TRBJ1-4	CASTRQGIGEKLFF
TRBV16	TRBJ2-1	CASSQSLATYNEQFF
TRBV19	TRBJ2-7	CASSMTGKTYEQYF
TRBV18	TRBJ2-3	CASSPGLAGTDTQYF
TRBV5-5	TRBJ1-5	CASSFLQGGQPQHF
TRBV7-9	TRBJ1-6	CASRQDTGVNSPLHF
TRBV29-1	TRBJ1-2	CSVYLSELANYGYTF
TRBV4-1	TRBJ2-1	CASGATGTLYNEQFF
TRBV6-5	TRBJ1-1	CASSYYGQGAEAFF
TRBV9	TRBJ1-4	CASSVGTGTGSEKLFF